The 28 T cell receptor beta chains given below trace back to one sample, sequenced in a study of shared clonotypes between healthy human individuals (dated by TCRdb to 2020 to 2021). Libraries were made using the immunoSEQ multiplex PCR assay. Entries here come from immuneACCESS through TCRdb and include only in-frame sequences with V and J called. Some clones fail to appear in such tables; in the studies checked, an unresolved V gene covers under half of the shortfall, and the cause of the remainder is unknown. For this sample there are fewer than 400,000 clones; around 67% appear just once. The top ten constitute around 10% of the sample. The sample was memory CD4+ T cells sorted from blood. According to the study, the label for this sample's cell subset or site signals: CD45RA-negative fraction. The receptors come from a young man in good health.

This chain connects TRBV6-1 to TRBJ1-5; tentative D call: TRBD1 (5 bases). CDR3 length: 14 residues. Trimming cost V 0 bases and J 10 bases, with 13 bases left between them. Germline CDR1 is MNHNS and CDR2 is SASEGT. The chain's CDR3 is CASSEAPEGVPQHF. DNA of the CDR3: TGTGCCAGCAGTGAAGCGCCAGAAGGGGTCCCCCAGCATTTT.

This sequence joins TRBV19 and TRBJ1-5, with D unclear. Germline CDR1 is LNHDA and CDR2 is SQIVND (reference sequence). CDR3 length equals 15 residues. V lost 6 bases and J lost 0, with 12 bases in between. The CDR3 DNA follows: TGTGCCAGTAGAATCTCCTTGAATAGCAATCAGCCCCAGCATTTT. Its protein is CASRISLNSNQPQHF.

With respect to this clone: Distinct nucleotide sequences in the sample also encode this CDR3. The chain recombines TRBV2 with TRBJ2-5, with unresolved D. V was trimmed by 6 bases and J by 1 base, leaving 3 bases between them. The CDR3 extends over 11 amino acids. The germline CDR1 and CDR2 sequences are SNHLY and FYNNEI. The CDR3 nucleotides are TGTGCCAGCAGCGGCCAAGAGACCCAGTACTTC. Its translation: CASSGQETQYF.

The rearrangement joins TRBV7-8 to TRBJ2-6; D remains unclear. This CDR3 has 16 residues. Trimming shortened V by 0 bases and J by 0 bases, and 6 bases separated the two germline ends. Germline CDR1 SGHVS, CDR2 FQNEAQ. The chain's CDR3 is CASSLASSSGANVLTF. For the CDR3, the DNA is TGTGCCAGCAGCTTAGCAAGTTCCTCTGGGGCCAACGTCCTGACTTTC. The full variable domain, with the rest looked up from reference TRBV7-8 and TRBJ2-6, is GAGVSQSPRYKVAKRGQDVALRCDPISGHVSLFWYQQALGQGPEFLTYFQNEAQLDKSGLPSDRFFAERPEGSVSTLKIQRTQQEDSAVYLCASSLASSSGANVLTFGAGSRLTVL.

The genes are TRBV5-4 and TRBJ2-7; D unresolved. The length of the CDR3 is 15 residues. The V and J ends lost 3 bases and 0 bases respectively, with 13 bases between them. CDR1 SGHNT and CDR2 YYREEE come from the germline V gene (reference sequence). This chain's CDR3 is CASSSELKNSYEQYF. DNA of the CDR3: TGTGCCAGCAGCTCGGAGCTGAAGAACTCCTACGAGCAGTACTTC.

The rearrangement links TRBV11-2 to TRBJ2-3; no firm D call. The V and J ends lost 6 bases and 2 bases respectively, with 9 bases between them. The CDR3 has 13 residues. Germline CDR1 SGHAT, CDR2 FQNNGV. The CDR3: CASSPRPTDTQYF. The CDR3 region has the DNA TGTGCCAGCAGTCCCCGGCCCACAGATACGCAGTATTTT.

This clone has only one observation. This chain links TRBV6-5 with TRBJ2-7, with D hard to call. Looked up from germline, CDR1 is MNHEY and CDR2 is SVGAGI. CDR3 length: 15 residues. Between the trimmed V and J ends, which lost 5 bases and 2 bases, there was a span of 16 bases. The CDR3 DNA sequence: TGTGCCAGCAGTATGGGTTGGGTATCCACCTACGAGCAGTACTTC. It specifies CASSMGWVSTYEQYF.

J is TRBJ2-3 and V is TRBV19; D gene uncertain. Per the germline V gene, CDR1 is LNHDA and CDR2 is SQIVND (reference sequence). The V end lost 2 bases, the J end lost 4 bases, and 1 base lay between the germline ends. The CDR3 runs to 11 residues. CDR3 DNA sequence: TGTGCCAGTAGTATATCAGATACGCAGTATTTT. Encoded protein: CASSISDTQYF.

This clone was found once. This chain links TRBV6-6 with TRBJ2-5; possible D gene TRBD2, 6 bases. V lost 7 bases and J lost 2, with 20 bases in between. CDR3 length: 16 residues. Per germline, CDR1 MNHNY and CDR2 SVGAGI (reference sequence). CDR3 bases: TGTGCCAGCATTCTATTTCCGGGCGGGGATCAAGAGACCCAGTACTTC. Translated: CASILFPGGDQETQYF.

The chain employs TRBV5-4 and TRBJ1-1; D is ambiguous. Germline CDR1 is SGHNT and CDR2 is YYREEE (reference sequence). The CDR3 loop spans 15 amino acids. Trimming took 0 bases from V and 8 from J, leaving 17 bases between them. CDR3 loop: CASSLAPTGLREAFF. The CDR3 nucleotides are TGTGCCAGCAGCTTGGCCCCGACCGGTCTGAGAGAAGCTTTCTTT.

The chain links TRBV10-2 to TRBJ1-2; 7 bases fit TRBD1. V dropped 0 bases and J dropped 0; count of bases not matched to a gene: 7. Germline V gives CDR1 WSHSY, CDR2 SAAADI. The CDR3 runs to 17 residues. The CDR3: CASSESRDRVTNYGYTF. CDR3 in DNA: TGCGCCAGCAGTGAGTCGAGGGACAGAGTTACTAACTATGGCTACACCTTC.

This chain links TRBV5-1 with TRBJ2-5, with D uncertain. The CDR3 extends over 14 amino acids. Between the trimmed V and J ends, which lost 4 bases and 0 bases, there was a span of 10 bases. CDR1 and CDR2 from the germline V gene are SGHRS and YFSETQ. CDR3: CASSGISYQETQYF. As DNA, the CDR3 is TGCGCCAGCAGCGGGATTTCGTACCAAGAGACCCAGTACTTC. Full variable domain (outside the CDR3, taken from reference TRBV5-1 and TRBJ2-5): KAGVTQTPRYLIKTRGQQVTLSCSPISGHRSVSWYQQTPGQGLQFLFEYFSETQRNKGNFPGRFSGRQFSNSRSEMNVSTLELGDSALYLCASSGISYQETQYFGPGTRLLVL.

The chain employs TRBV25-1 and TRBJ1-2; 7 bases are shared with TRBD1. The CDR3 length is 13 residues. V dropped 3 bases and J dropped 8; count of bases not matched to a gene: 6. The germline gives CDR1 MGHDK, CDR2 SYGVNS. CDR3 amino acids: CASSDTKGGGYTF. The CDR3 DNA is TGTGCCAGCAGTGACACCAAAGGGGGCGGCTACACCTTC.

The chain recombines TRBV11-3 with TRBJ1-2; 7 nucleotides line up with TRBD1. Trimming at V came to 5 bases and at J to 7 bases, leaving 16 bases not matched to a gene. CDR3 size: 16 residues. In germline, CDR1 is SGHNT, CDR2 YENEEA. The CDR3 DNA reads as TGTGCCAGCAGCCCTAACCTCAGACAGGGAGAGGGTGGCTACACCTTC. Residues: CASSPNLRQGEGGYTF.

The rearrangement joins TRBV5-6 to TRBJ1-4; D possibly corresponds to TRBD1 (5 bases). CDR3 length: 16 amino acids. Germline V gene sequence: CDR1 SGHDT, CDR2 YYEEEE. Deletions cut 4 bases from V and 0 bases from J, with 13 bases between. The CDR3 is CASSLTGAATNEKLFF. The CDR3 region has the DNA TGTGCCAGCAGCCTTACCGGGGCAGCAACTAATGAAAAACTGTTTTTT.

The chain has TRBV5-4 and TRBJ2-7, with D possibly matching TRBD1 (6 bases). Germline V gene lookup returns CDR1 SGHNT and CDR2 YYREEE (reference sequence). This CDR3 is built from 15 residues. V lost 1 base and J lost 0, with 11 bases in between. CDR3 amino acids: CASSLYQGLSYEQYF. The CDR3 DNA follows: TGTGCCAGCAGCTTGTATCAGGGGCTCTCCTACGAGCAGTACTTC.

The chain combines TRBV19 with TRBJ2-1; 8 nucleotides agree with TRBD1. The germline CDR1 and CDR2 sequences are LNHDA and SQIVND (reference sequence). Losses at the gene ends were 9 bases for V and 8 bases for J; bases not matched to a gene: 6. The length of the CDR3 is 12 residues. In DNA, the CDR3 is TGTGCCAGCCGGGACAGGCTCTATGAGCAGTTCTTC. Its protein product is CASRDRLYEQFF.

CDR3 bases: TGTGCCAGCAGCCCAATCATTGGACAGAACACTGAAGCTTTCTTT. It specifies CASSPIIGQNTEAFF. The chain has TRBV7-9 and TRBJ1-1; tentatively, D is TRBD1 (5 bases). CDR3 size: 15 residues. Germline-derived CDR1 and CDR2 are SEHNR and FQNEAQ (reference sequence). V lost 5 bases to trimming and J lost 1 base, with 14 bases between them.

V usage is TRBV10-2 and J usage is TRBJ2-3; 12 positions agree with TRBD2. Trimming took 7 bases from V and 4 from J; bases not matched to a gene: 6. Germline CDR1 and CDR2: WSHSY and SAAADI. The CDR3 spans 15 residues. This chain's CDR3 is CASKLLAGGADTQYF. The CDR3 bases are TGCGCCAGCAAACTACTAGCGGGAGGCGCAGATACGCAGTATTTT.

This clone has at least ten counts. This chain joins TRBV5-1 and TRBJ2-7, with 10 bases fitting TRBD2. CDR1 is SGHRS, CDR2 YFSETQ, per germline. CDR3 length: 15 amino acids. Losses at the gene ends were 5 bases for V and 0 bases for J; bases not matched to a gene: 5. CDR3 nucleotides: TGCGCCAGCAGTCAACAGCGGGAGGGCTCCTACGAGCAGTACTTC. This sequence encodes CASSQQREGSYEQYF.

This chain links TRBV29-1 with TRBJ2-5; the match to TRBD2 covers 14 bases. V gave up 6 bases and J gave up 5 bases; unmatched junction bases: 14. The length of the CDR3 is 17 residues. CDR1 is SQVTM, CDR2 ANQGSEA, per germline. The CDR3 coding sequence is TGCAGCGTCCCGCCCCCCGGGACTAGCGGGAGAGGGGAGACCCAGTACTTC. Amino acid sequence: CSVPPPGTSGRGETQYF.

The V and J genes are TRBV6-1 and TRBJ2-7, with 8 nucleotides matching TRBD2. The CDR3 is made up of 15 amino acids. V gave up 2 bases and J gave up 5 bases; unmatched junction bases: 8. Germline lookup yields CDR1 MNHNS and CDR2 SASEGT. Here the CDR3 DNA reads TGTGCCAGCAGTGAACTTGGTAGCGGGGCCCACGAGCAGTACTTC. Its protein is CASSELGSGAHEQYF.

This clone occurred a few times. The genes are TRBV9 and TRBJ2-3, with TRBD2 identical over 9 bases. Germline trimming cut 0 bases from V and 8 bases from J; bases unmatched to any gene: 19. CDR3 size: 19 residues. CDR1 and CDR2 (germline): SGDLS, YYNGEE. CDR3 sequence (DNA): TGTGCCAGCAGCGTAGGACCAGCGGGGGGAGCCAGCGCACAGGGTACGCAGTATTTT. It is translated as CASSVGPAGGASAQGTQYF.

This clone was recorded once. CDR3 DNA: TGTGCCAGCAGCCAGACCGGGACAGGGGGTCTGGATGAAAAACTGTTTTTT. This sequence encodes CASSQTGTGGLDEKLFF. The rearrangement links TRBV4-2 to TRBJ1-4, with 11 bases lining up with TRBD1. The CDR3 contains 17 residues. After removal of 3 bases from V and 6 bases from J, the junction contained 9 bases not matched to a gene. Germline-derived CDR1 and CDR2 are LGHNA and YNFKEQ.

At least ten counts were recorded for this clone. This rearrangement joins TRBV7-6 to TRBJ2-1; 9 bases agree with TRBD1. V was pared by 5 bases and J by 12 bases, with 8 bases of the junction left unmatched. CDR3 length equals 13 residues. Germline values: CDR1 SGHVS, CDR2 FNYEAQ. The CDR3 is CASSQRQGEGQFF. The DNA of the CDR3 is TGTGCCAGCAGCCAGAGACAGGGGGAAGGGCAGTTCTTC.

The chain combines TRBV9 with TRBJ2-2, with TRBD2 identical over 10 bases. This CDR3 region has 15 residues. V dropped 7 bases and J dropped 5; count of bases not matched to a gene: 8. CDR1 is SGDLS, CDR2 YYNGEE, per germline. The CDR3 here is CASHPLAGLTGELFF. CDR3 DNA sequence: TGTGCCAGCCACCCACTAGCGGGGCTAACCGGGGAGCTGTTTTTT.

The chain joins TRBV27 to TRBJ2-2, with a tentative D call TRBD2 (5 bases). V gave up 1 base and J gave up 4 bases, with 10 bases separating them. This CDR3 is 15 amino acids long. Germline CDR1 MNHEY, CDR2 SMNVEV (reference sequence). The CDR3: CASSLFPSRTGELFF. Here the CDR3 DNA reads TGTGCCAGCAGTTTATTTCCTAGCCGCACCGGGGAGCTGTTTTTT.

CDR3 nucleotide sequence: TGTGCCGTGGCAGGACAAGAGACCCAGTACTTC. This encodes CAVAGQETQYF. The chain carries TRBV28 and TRBJ2-5; D is unclear. The CDR3 is made up of 11 amino acids. V shed 11 bases and J shed 2 bases, with 9 bases lying between them. Germline assignment: CDR1 MDHEN and CDR2 SYDVKM. The full variable domain, its missing parts supplied by reference TRBV28 and TRBJ2-5, is DVKVTQSSRYLVKRTGEKVFLECVQDMDHENMFWYRQDPGLGLRLIYFSYDVKMKEKGDIPEGYSVSREKKERFSLILESASTNQTSMYLCAVAGQETQYFGPGTRLLVL.